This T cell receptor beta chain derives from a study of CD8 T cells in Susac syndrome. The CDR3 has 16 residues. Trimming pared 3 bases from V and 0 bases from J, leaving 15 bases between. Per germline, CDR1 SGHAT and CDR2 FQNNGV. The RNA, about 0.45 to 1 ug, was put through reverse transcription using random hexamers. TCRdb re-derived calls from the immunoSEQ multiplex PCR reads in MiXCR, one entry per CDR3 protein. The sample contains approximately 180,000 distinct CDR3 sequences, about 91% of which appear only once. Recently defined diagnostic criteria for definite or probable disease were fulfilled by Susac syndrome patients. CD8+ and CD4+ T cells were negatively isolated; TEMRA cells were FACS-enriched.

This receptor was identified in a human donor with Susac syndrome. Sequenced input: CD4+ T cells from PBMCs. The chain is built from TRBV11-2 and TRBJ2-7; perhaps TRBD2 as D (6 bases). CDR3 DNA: TGTGCCAGCAGCTTGGGTAGCGGCCTGAGCTCCTACGAGCAGTACTTC. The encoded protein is CASSLGSGLSSYEQYF.